A single sample is the source of the 16 T cell receptor beta chains below, sequenced in a study of human T cells and chemical hapten exposure. TCRdb re-derived calls from the RACE reads in MiXCR, one entry per CDR3 protein. The sample has roughly 34,000 distinct CDR3 sequences, 10% to 13% seen once. Documented time point: pre-sensitization, week 0. Treatment: therapeutic diphenylcyclopropenone sensitization with weekly scalp DPC. The total RNA was obtained from whole blood that was not fractionated. The starting material was whole blood, obtained in connection with sensitization to the hapten diphenylcyclopropenone (DPC). Every receptor here comes from a man aged 45-60 years with alopecia areata. Some clones in this sample may be carry-over from other donors' samples.

V gene TRBV3-1 combines with J gene TRBJ2-1, with 11 bases lining up with TRBD1. Germline V gives CDR1 LGHDT, CDR2 YNNKEL (reference sequence). With V trimmed by 3 bases and J by 7 bases, 2 bases remained unmatched. The CDR3 runs 14 residues. The CDR3 is CASSQGQGGNEQFF. CDR3 DNA: TGTGCCAGCAGCCAGGGACAGGGGGGGAATGAGCAGTTCTTC.

This clonotype is classed as large. This chain connects TRBV20-1 to TRBJ1-1; tentatively, D is TRBD1 (5 bases). The CDR3 is made up of 13 amino acids. CDR1 is DFQATT, CDR2 SNEGSKA, per germline (reference sequence). V was clipped by 2 bases and J by 1 base, with 8 bases between them. The CDR3 coding sequence is TGCAGTGCTAGACCAACAGGGAACACTGAAGCTTTCTTT. As protein: CSARPTGNTEAFF.

The genes are TRBV29-1 and TRBJ2-5; 12 bases match TRBD1. CDR1 is SQVTM, CDR2 ANQGSEA, per germline. The CDR3 is made up of 13 amino acids. The V and J ends lost 7 bases and 5 bases, in that order; junction bases with no gene match: 5. The CDR3, as DNA: TGCAGCGCCGGGGGACAGGGGGCGGAGACCCAGTACTTC. Amino acid sequence: CSAGGQGAETQYF.

This clonotype was recorded many times. The chain joins TRBV29-1 to TRBJ1-5, with D perhaps matching TRBD1 (5 bases). Per the germline V gene, CDR1 is SQVTM and CDR2 is ANQGSEA. This CDR3 is built from 13 residues. V was cut by 3 bases and J by 6 bases, with 12 bases left in between. The CDR3 DNA reads TGCAGCGTTGATCTGGGGGGTGGTCAGCCCCAGCATTTT. This gives the protein CSVDLGGGQPQHF.

V and J are TRBV19 and TRBJ2-2; 9 nucleotides line up with TRBD1. Germline V lookup: CDR1 LNHDA, CDR2 SQIVND (reference sequence). The CDR3 is made up of 15 amino acids. V was clipped by 8 bases and J by 5 bases; unmatched bases: 9. This CDR3 is CASGKGQGGTGELFF. CDR3 DNA sequence: TGTGCCAGTGGGAAGGGACAGGGAGGAACCGGGGAGCTGTTTTTT.

This clonotype was recorded a few times. The chain uses TRBV29-1 and TRBJ1-1; 9 bases are a match to TRBD1. CDR3 length equals 14 residues. CDR1 SQVTM and CDR2 ANQGSEA come from the germline V gene. V shed 1 base, J shed 8 bases, and the junction held 8 bases outside the gene matches. The CDR3 is CSVEVSGTGSEAFF. CDR3 nucleotides: TGCAGCGTTGAAGTTTCCGGGACAGGGTCGGAAGCTTTCTTT.

This clonotype was recorded many times. The CDR3, as DNA: TGCGCCAGCAGCGGACGGAGGAGCTCCTACGAGCAGTACTTC. Encoded protein: CASSGRRSSYEQYF. The chain recombines TRBV5-1 with TRBJ2-7, with D tentatively TRBD2 (5 bases). This CDR3 contains 14 residues. Germline CDR1 is SGHRS and CDR2 is YFSETQ. V gave up 4 bases and J gave up 0 bases, with 11 bases separating them.

This clonotype has a count of ten or more. This rearrangement joins TRBV6-2 or TRBV6-3 to TRBJ1-1, with a tentative D call TRBD1 (5 bases). V lost 7 bases and J lost 6, with 21 bases in between. The CDR3 is 15 residues long. Per germline, CDR1 MNHEY and CDR2 SVGEGT. The CDR3 coding sequence is TGTGCCAGCATTATAGGGGCGTCCGGATTCGCTGAAGCTTTCTTT. As protein: CASIIGASGFAEAFF.

This clonotype has a count of ten or more. The chain recombines TRBV15 with TRBJ1-4; D remains ambiguous. The V and J ends lost 1 base and 4 bases respectively, with 7 bases between them. This CDR3 comprises 14 residues. The germline V gene has CDR1 LNHNV and CDR2 YYDKDF (reference sequence). In DNA form, the CDR3 reads TGTGCCACCAGCAGAGTTGAACTTAATGAAAAACTGTTTTTT. It is translated as CATSRVELNEKLFF.

This clonotype was detected ten times or more. V gene TRBV20-1 combines with J gene TRBJ2-5; D is possibly TRBD1 (6 bases). The CDR3 totals 15 residues. Germline V gene lookup returns CDR1 DFQATT and CDR2 SNEGSKA (reference sequence). V lost 1 base to trimming and J lost 1 base, with 13 bases between them. The CDR3 DNA sequence: TGCAGTGCTAGAGGGGACACCGGGTCCCAAGAGACCCAGTACTTC. Protein product: CSARGDTGSQETQYF.

In its sample, this clonotype is large. The genes are TRBV7-9 and TRBJ2-7; TRBD1 might be the D (5 bases). Germline CDR1 is SEHNR and CDR2 is FQNEAQ (reference sequence). Between the trimmed V and J ends, which lost 5 bases and 0 bases, there was a span of 11 bases. The CDR3 spans 14 residues. CDR3 region: CASSITGSSYEQYF. CDR3 nucleotides: TGTGCCAGCAGCATCACAGGTAGCTCCTACGAGCAGTACTTC.

This clonotype was detected a few times. V is TRBV29-1 and J is TRBJ2-1; D gene unclear. Germline values: CDR1 SQVTM, CDR2 ANQGSEA. With 4 bases removed from V and 9 bases from J, the gap between germline ends came to 7 bases. This CDR3 spans 10 amino acids. The CDR3 coding sequence is TGCAGCGTTGTATCATTTGAGCAGTTCTTC. The encoded protein is CSVVSFEQFF.

This clonotype was detected only a few times. The chain has TRBV29-1 and TRBJ1-1; maybe TRBD1 (5 bases). The CDR3 loop spans 14 amino acids. Trimming pared 4 bases from V and 8 bases from J, leaving 20 bases between. Germline CDR1 reads SQVTM; CDR2 reads ANQGSEA. The CDR3 loop reads CSVVFLAGTSEAFF. As DNA, the CDR3 is TGCAGCGTTGTCTTCCTAGCCGGGACTTCGGAAGCTTTCTTT.

This clonotype has ten or more counts. The V call is TRBV29-1, the J call TRBJ1-1; 8 positions agree with TRBD1. With 7 bases clipped from V and 5 bases from J, the junction kept 15 bases outside the gene matches. CDR3 length: 15 amino acids. Per germline, CDR1 SQVTM and CDR2 ANQGSEA. The CDR3 DNA reads TGCAGCGCGTCACCGACTCAGGGGGCATGGACTGAAGCTTTCTTT. Translating it yields CSASPTQGAWTEAFF.

This clonotype was counted ten times or more. The gene calls are TRBV7-6 and TRBJ1-3, with TRBD1 matching over 10 bases. Per the germline V gene, CDR1 is SGHVS and CDR2 is FNYEAQ. The CDR3 is made up of 16 amino acids. V shed 2 bases and J 11 bases; nucleotides not matched to a gene: 12. For the CDR3, the DNA is TGTGCCAGCAGCTTATCTGCCGGGACAGGGGCAAATCCCATATATTTT. It translates to CASSLSAGTGANPIYF.

This clonotype occurred a few times. The chain is built from TRBV29-1 and TRBJ2-4, with TRBD2 matching 8 bases. V dropped 2 bases and J dropped 7; count of bases not matched to a gene: 4. The germline gives CDR1 SQVTM, CDR2 ANQGSEA. The CDR3 extends over 13 amino acids. The CDR3 sequence: CSVERGGRNIQYF. DNA of the CDR3: TGCAGCGTTGAACGGGGGGGACGGAACATTCAGTACTTC.